This entry describes one T cell receptor beta chain. This clonotype has a count of ten or more. Its antigen is still unknown. Base qualities were left out, and no much larger clone turns up one base away. cDNA synthesis used template-switch 5'RACE with a primer carrying a 10-nucleotide random unique molecular identifier tagging each TCR transcript. Every sequencing run covered 15-18 subjects and yielded more than 160 million TCR-beta sequences. The RNeasy kit was used to extract total RNA. The KAPA Real-time Library Amplification kit was used to amplify TCR-beta VDJ regions with primers targeting the TCR constant region and the 5'RACE anchor. Sample indexes and Illumina adaptors were added in a first PCR, and a second PCR then increased library yield. After Ampure bead purification, the TCR product of roughly 650 bp was size-selected on a 2% E-gel SizeSelection system. Before pooling, libraries had their quality checked on a Bioanalyzer, their concentration measured with Qubit, and their quantity determined with the Kapa Library Quantification kit. Paired-end 2 x 150 bp sequencing of the libraries was performed on an Illumina HiSeq 2500. To increase sequence diversity, 25-30% phiX was spiked into each library pool. Under the source paper's analysis protocol: The UMI-based MiGEC pipeline processed quality-filtered reads and removed over 85% of raw TCR sequences during error correction. VDJ genes were aligned to IMGT germline references, and each clonotype was defined by a unique CDR3 amino acid sequence together with V-J genes. VDJtools evaluated clonal expansion, Shannon diversity and CDR3 relatedness (CalcPairwiseDistances, ClusterSamples); CLCbio workbench built phylogenetic trees. Using coefficient-of-variation modelling across technical triplicates, the study counted a clone as expanded if it had at least 8 unique UMIs. Using fastp at Q25 and MiXCR, TCRdb reprocessed the public reads and kept productive beta chains. Each CDR3 protein gets just one entry, which takes the most common genes and DNA from the rows behind it. Here the V and J calls rest on TCRdb's processing, not on the authors' analysis. This sample comprises about 45,000 distinct CDR3 sequences, about 13% of them detected only once. Of the sample, 10% to 12% falls within the top ten clones.

Trimmed from V: 2 bases; trimmed from J: 8 bases; junction bases lacking a gene match: 11. The germline V gene sets CDR1 to MDHEN and CDR2 to SYDVKM. The CDR3 contains 16 residues, cysteine and phenylalanine counted. CDR3 DNA only is kept here, 48 bases in frame from base 1. The data were obtained in a study of neurological immune-mediated disorders (dated by TCRdb to between 2018 and 2020). Describing the broader study: The study compared peripheral blood TCR-beta repertoires of HTLV-I-associated myelopathy (HAM/TSP) patients, multiple sclerosis patients and healthy controls using UMI-based sequencing. The approximately 110 TCR-beta libraries included longitudinal samples, technical triplicates and paired sorted CD4+ and CD8+ T-cell subsets alongside PBMC samples. Each longitudinal HAM/TSP and healthy donor was sampled at 3 time-points spaced at roughly 3-40 month intervals. The cohort included about 70 subjects: about 14 with HAM/TSP, around 34 with multiple sclerosis, and around 20 healthy controls.

This specimen's time point label, per the study, means: longitudinal time-point 3. Blood bank volunteers in Maryland, USA served as the healthy controls. Unsorted PBMC libraries were generated from 2 million PBMCs stored in RNAlater at -80 °C until RNA extraction. PBMCs were separated from peripheral blood using Ficoll-Hypaque density gradient centrifugation and then cryopreserved in liquid nitrogen. What the study reported, not specific to this receptor: The highest TCR clonal expansion was observed in HAM/TSP patients, whereas the lowest was observed in MS patients, even when compared with healthy controls. No identical CDR3 amino acid sequences were found to be shared among expanded clones across subjects, suggesting that TCR-beta repertoires were private in all groups.

The TCR comes from a man aged 30 to 39 in good health. Recombination connected TRBV28 to TRBJ1-4, with TRBD1 matching 7 junction bases. Sequencing was performed on PBMCs. The CDR3 region reads CASSLTLDRMEEKLFF. The nucleotide sequence is given as TGTGCCAGCAGTTTAACCCTGGACAGGATGGAGGAAAAACTGTTTTTT.